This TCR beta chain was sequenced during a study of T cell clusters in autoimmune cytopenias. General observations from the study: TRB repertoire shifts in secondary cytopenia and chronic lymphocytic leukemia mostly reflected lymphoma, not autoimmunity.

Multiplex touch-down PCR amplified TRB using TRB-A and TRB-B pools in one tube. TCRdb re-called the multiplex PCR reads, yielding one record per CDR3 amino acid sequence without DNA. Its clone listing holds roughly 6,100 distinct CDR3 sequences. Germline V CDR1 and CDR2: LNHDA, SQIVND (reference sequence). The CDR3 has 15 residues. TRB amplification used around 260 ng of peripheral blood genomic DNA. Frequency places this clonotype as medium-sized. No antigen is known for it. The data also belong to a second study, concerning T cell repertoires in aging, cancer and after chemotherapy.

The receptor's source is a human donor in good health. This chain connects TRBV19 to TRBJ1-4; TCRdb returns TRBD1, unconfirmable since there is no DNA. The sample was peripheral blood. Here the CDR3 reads CASSIARGPNEKLFF.